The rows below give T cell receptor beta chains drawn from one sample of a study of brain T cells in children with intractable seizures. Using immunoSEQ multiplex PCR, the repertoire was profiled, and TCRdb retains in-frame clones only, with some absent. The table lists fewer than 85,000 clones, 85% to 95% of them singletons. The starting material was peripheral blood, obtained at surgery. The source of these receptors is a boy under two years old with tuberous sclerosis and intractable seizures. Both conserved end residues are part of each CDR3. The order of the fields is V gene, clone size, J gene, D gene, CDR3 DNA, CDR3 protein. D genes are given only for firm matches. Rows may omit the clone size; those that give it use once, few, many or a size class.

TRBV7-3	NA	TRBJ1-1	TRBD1	TGTGCCAGCGCCCCCAGGGGGAGGTTCACTGAAGCTTTCTTT	CASAPRGRFTEAFF
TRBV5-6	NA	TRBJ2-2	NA	TGTGCCAGCAGCTTGGTAGGTGGGACGAACACCGGGGAGCTGTTTTTT	CASSLVGGTNTGELFF
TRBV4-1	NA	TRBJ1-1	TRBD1	TGCGCCAGCAGCCACCTCTTTAAGACAGGGGGAGAGTGGACTGAAGCTTTCTTT	CASSHLFKTGGEWTEAFF
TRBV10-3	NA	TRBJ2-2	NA	TGTGCCATCAGTGCTGGGACGTTAAACACCGGGGAGCTGTTTTTT	CAISAGTLNTGELFF
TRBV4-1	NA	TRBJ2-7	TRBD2	TGCGCCAGCAGCCCAGCTACTAGCGGGAGAATCTACGAGCAGTACTTC	CASSPATSGRIYEQYF
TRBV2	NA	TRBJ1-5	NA	TGTGCCAGCAGGCATTGGGGCCGGGGAACTAGCAATCAGCCCCAGCATTTT	CASRHWGRGTSNQPQHF
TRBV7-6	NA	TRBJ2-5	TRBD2	TGTGCCAGCAGCTTATTTTTCGGGGGGTCAGAGACCCAGTACTTC	CASSLFFGGSETQYF
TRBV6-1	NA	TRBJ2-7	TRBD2	TGTGCCAGCAGTGACGCATCGGGACTAGCAGCGTACTACGAGCAGTACTTC	CASSDASGLAAYYEQYF
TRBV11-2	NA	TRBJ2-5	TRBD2	TGTGCCAGCAGTGCAATAGCGGGGGTCCAAGAGACCCAGTACTTC	CASSAIAGVQETQYF
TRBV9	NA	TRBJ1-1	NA	TGTGCCAGCAGCCCCAGAAGGTGGGGCACTGAAGCTTTCTTT	CASSPRRWGTEAFF
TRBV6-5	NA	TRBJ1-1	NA	TGTGCCAGCATGGAGGGTTGGGCCACTGAAGCTTTCTTT	CASMEGWATEAFF
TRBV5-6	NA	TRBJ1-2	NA	TGTGCCAGCAGCTTGGGTTATGGCTACACCTTC	CASSLGYGYTF
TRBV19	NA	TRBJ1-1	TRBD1	TGTGCCAGTAGGACAGGGGGCGCCCACACTGAAGCTTTCTTT	CASRTGGAHTEAFF
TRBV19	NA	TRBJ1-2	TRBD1	TGTGCCAGTAGTACCAACAAGGGGGCTGGCTACACCTTC	CASSTNKGAGYTF
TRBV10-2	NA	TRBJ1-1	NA	TGCGCCAGCAGTTCCAGAACCCAGAACACTGAAGCTTTCTTT	CASSSRTQNTEAFF
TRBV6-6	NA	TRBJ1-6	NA	TGTGCCAGCAGTTACTATGTCAGGGGTTCCACACCCCTCCACTTT	CASSYYVRGSTPLHF
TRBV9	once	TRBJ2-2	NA	TGTGCCAGCAGCGTCTTGGACAAGAACACCGGGGAGCTGTTTTTT	CASSVLDKNTGELFF
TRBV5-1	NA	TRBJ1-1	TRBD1	TGCGCCAGCAGCCCCAACAGGGGGCCGAACACTGAAGCTTTCTTT	CASSPNRGPNTEAFF
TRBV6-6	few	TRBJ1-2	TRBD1	TGTGCCAGCAGTTACTCGACAGGGGGAGACGGCTACACCTTC	CASSYSTGGDGYTF
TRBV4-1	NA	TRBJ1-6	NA	TGCGCCAGCAGCCAAGATAGGTTTGCGGGTGGAAATTCACCCCTCCACTTT	CASSQDRFAGGNSPLHF
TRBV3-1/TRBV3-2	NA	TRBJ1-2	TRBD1	TGTGCCAGCAGCCACGAGACAGGGGGCTTTACCTATGGCTACACCTTC	CASSHETGGFTYGYTF
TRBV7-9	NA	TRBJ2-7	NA	TGTGCCAGCAGCTTAGTAGCAGGCATCTACGAGCAGTACTTC	CASSLVAGIYEQYF
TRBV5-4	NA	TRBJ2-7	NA	TGTGCCAGCAGCTTGGAAGCGCGGCACGAGCAGTACTTC	CASSLEARHEQYF
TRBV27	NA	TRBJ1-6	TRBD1	TGTGCCAGCAGTCTCGGGACAGGGACAAATTCACCCCTCCACTTT	CASSLGTGTNSPLHF
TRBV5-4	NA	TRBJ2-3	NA	TGTGCCAGCAGCTTGACCCGAGGGGCGACAGATACGCAGTATTTT	CASSLTRGATDTQYF
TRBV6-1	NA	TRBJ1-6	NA	TGTGCCAGCAGTGAAGCAGCCAGGGGAAATTCACCCCTCCACTTT	CASSEAARGNSPLHF
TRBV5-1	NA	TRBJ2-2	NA	TGCGCCAGCGGATATAACAGCAAAATCGGGGAGCTGTTTTTT	CASGYNSKIGELFF
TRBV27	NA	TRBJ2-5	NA	TGTGCCAGCAGTTTAAGGGGTCGTCAAGAGACCCAGTACTTC	CASSLRGRQETQYF
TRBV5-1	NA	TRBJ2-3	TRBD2	TGCGCCAGCAGCCCCCGACTAGCGGGAGCCGGCACAGATACGCAGTATTTT	CASSPRLAGAGTDTQYF
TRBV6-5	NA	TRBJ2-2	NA	TGTGCCAGCAGTTACAACACCGGGGAGCTGTTTTTT	CASSYNTGELFF
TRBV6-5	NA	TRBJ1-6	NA	TGTGCCAGCACCATGACGTCGCCTCCTAGACCCCTCCACTTT	CASTMTSPPRPLHF
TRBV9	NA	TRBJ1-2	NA	TGTGCCAGCAGCGTAGATCTGGGTGACTATGGCTACACCTTC	CASSVDLGDYGYTF
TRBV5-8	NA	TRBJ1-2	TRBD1	TGTGCCAGCAGCTTTGGACAGGGCAACTATGGCTACACCTTC	CASSFGQGNYGYTF
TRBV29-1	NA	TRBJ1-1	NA	TGCAGCGTTGACGGCAGACACACTGAAGCTTTCTTT	CSVDGRHTEAFF
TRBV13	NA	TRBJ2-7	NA	TGTGCCAGCAGCTCGTTAGGCTCCTACGAGCAGTACTTC	CASSSLGSYEQYF
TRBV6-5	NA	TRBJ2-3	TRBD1	TGTGCCAGCAGACCGGGACAGCACCTCACAGATACGCAGTATTTT	CASRPGQHLTDTQYF
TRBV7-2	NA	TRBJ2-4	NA	TGTGCCAGCAGCTCCTCTTCCATTCAGTACTTC	CASSSSSIQYF